A selection of T cell receptor beta chains follows, all from one sample in a study of identical twins. TCRdb called the 5' RACE reads again in MiXCR, with one record for every CDR3 protein. Found here are a few hundred thousand distinct CDR3 sequences, about 10% of them singletons; the top ten hold about 9.1%. The specimen sequenced was memory T cells sorted from blood. The receptor set was obtained from a man aged 50-59 years in good health. CDR3s include the opening cysteine and the closing phenylalanine or tryptophan. D genes are given only for firm matches. The listing skips clone size in some rows; elsewhere it reads once, few, many or a size class.

>13|TRBJ1-5|many|TRBV24-1|-
TGTGCCACCTCGCAGGCGGGCAATCAGCCCCAGCATTTT
CATSQAGNQPQHF
>15|TRBJ1-3|few|TRBV7-2|-
TGTGCCAGCAGCGTCCAAGGGGGGACAGGAAACACCATATATTTT
CASSVQGGTGNTIYF
>16|TRBJ2-5|-|TRBV12-3/TRBV12-4|-
TGTGCCAGCAGTCCCTTAGGTAGCGGATACCAAGAGACCCAGTACTTC
CASSPLGSGYQETQYF
>20|TRBJ2-3|many|TRBV15|TRBD2
TGTGCCACCAGCAGAGAGGCGGTCTGGGCTAGCGGGAGGGCCTCAGATACGCAGTATTTT
CATSREAVWASGRASDTQYF
>15|TRBJ2-3|-|TRBV5-5|-
TGTGCCAGCAGCTTGGATCCAGTCAGCACAGATACGCAGTATTTT
CASSLDPVSTDTQYF
>16|TRBJ2-3|-|TRBV6-1|TRBD1
TGTGCCAGCAGTCCGGACAGGCGATCTAGCACAGATACGCAGTATTTT
CASSPDRRSSTDTQYF
>13|TRBJ2-5|many|TRBV7-2|-
TGTGCCAGCAGCCGGGTGTACCAAGAGACCCAGTACTTC
CASSRVYQETQYF
>15|TRBJ2-7|once|TRBV20-1|TRBD2
TGCAGTGCGGGACTAGCGGGAGCCTATACCTACGAGCAGTACTTC
CSAGLAGAYTYEQYF
>14|TRBJ2-7|few|TRBV15|-
TGTGCCACCAGCCTGAGGCTTAACTCCTACGAGCAGTACTTC
CATSLRLNSYEQYF
>16|TRBJ2-3|many|TRBV6-5|-
TGTGCCAGCAGTTACTCCGGCCCCAATGTGGCAGATACGCAGTATTTT
CASSYSGPNVADTQYF
>16|TRBJ2-1|few|TRBV19|-
TGTGCCAGTAGTCCCCCCCAACGGGAGATAAACAATGAGCAGTTCTTC
CASSPPQREINNEQFF
>14|TRBJ1-1|few|TRBV7-2|-
TGTGCCAGCAGCTTAGGGGACGCTGACACTGAAGCTTTCTTT
CASSLGDADTEAFF
>13|TRBJ2-1|many|TRBV7-2|TRBD2
TGTGCCAGCAGCTTAGTCCTAGCGGGAGGGCAGTTCTTC
CASSLVLAGGQFF
>14|TRBJ2-1|-|TRBV29-1|TRBD1
TGCAGCGTTTTGTGGGGACAGGTCTACAATGAGCAGTTCTTC
CSVLWGQVYNEQFF
>15|TRBJ2-2|many|TRBV12-3/TRBV12-4|TRBD2
TGTGCCAGCAGAGACCAGCGGGAGGGTGACGGGGAGCTGTTTTTT
CASRDQREGDGELFF
>14|TRBJ1-2|-|TRBV6-1|-
TGTGCCAGCATTGAAATGCGGGGTATCTATGGCTACACCTTC
CASIEMRGIYGYTF
>14|TRBJ2-3|few|TRBV5-6|-
TGTGCCAGCAGCTTGTTAAGGGAGGCAGATACGCAGTATTTT
CASSLLREADTQYF
>12|TRBJ2-3|many|TRBV11-2|-
TGTGCCAGCAGCTACCACACAGATACGCAGTATTTT
CASSYHTDTQYF
>16|TRBJ1-2|many|TRBV7-9|TRBD1
TGTGCCAGCAGCGTAAGCGACAGGGAGTCTTACTATGGCTACACCTTC
CASSVSDRESYYGYTF
>14|TRBJ2-2|many|TRBV7-3|TRBD2
TGTGCCAGCAAACTAGCGGGGAACACCGGGGAGCTGTTTTTT
CASKLAGNTGELFF
>14|TRBJ1-3|-|TRBV20-1|-
TGCAGTGCTAGAGTTGCAGGGGCTGGAAACACCATATATTTT
CSARVAGAGNTIYF
>14|TRBJ2-6|many|TRBV30|-
TGTGCCTGGAGTTTGACCTCTGGGGCCAACGTCCTGACTTTC
CAWSLTSGANVLTF
>17|TRBJ2-1|-|TRBV20-1|TRBD2
TGCAGTGCTAGGGACTCGGGAGGCACGAGCTCCTACAATGAGCAGTTCTTC
CSARDSGGTSSYNEQFF
>15|TRBJ2-7|many|TRBV5-1|TRBD1
TGCGCCAGCAGCTTTCTCCGGGACAGTATGTACGAGCAGTACTTC
CASSFLRDSMYEQYF
>16|TRBJ2-1|-|TRBV20-1|-
TGCAGTGCTCATCAGAGTCGGGGAAGCTCCTACAATGAGCAGTTCTTC
CSAHQSRGSSYNEQFF
>16|TRBJ2-2|-|TRBV7-8|TRBD2
TGTGCCAGCAGCAACCGGGAAGTTAGCGGGACTAGGGAGCTGTTTTTT
CASSNREVSGTRELFF
>14|TRBJ2-5|-|TRBV7-3|TRBD2
TGTGCCAGCAGCTTAAACCCGGGGGGAGAGACCCAGTACTTC
CASSLNPGGETQYF
>16|TRBJ2-1|many|TRBV9|TRBD2
TGTGCCAGCAGCGTAGATGGGACTAGCGGGGCATTTGTGCAGTTCTTC
CASSVDGTSGAFVQFF
>16|TRBJ2-5|-|TRBV5-1|-
TGCGCCAGCAGCGCCACCGGGACGGCCCAGGGGGAGACCCAGTACTTC
CASSATGTAQGETQYF
>16|TRBJ2-2|-|TRBV4-2|-
TGTGCCAGCAGCGCGCAGGTGGGTGTGACCACCGGGGAGCTGTTTTTT
CASSAQVGVTTGELFF